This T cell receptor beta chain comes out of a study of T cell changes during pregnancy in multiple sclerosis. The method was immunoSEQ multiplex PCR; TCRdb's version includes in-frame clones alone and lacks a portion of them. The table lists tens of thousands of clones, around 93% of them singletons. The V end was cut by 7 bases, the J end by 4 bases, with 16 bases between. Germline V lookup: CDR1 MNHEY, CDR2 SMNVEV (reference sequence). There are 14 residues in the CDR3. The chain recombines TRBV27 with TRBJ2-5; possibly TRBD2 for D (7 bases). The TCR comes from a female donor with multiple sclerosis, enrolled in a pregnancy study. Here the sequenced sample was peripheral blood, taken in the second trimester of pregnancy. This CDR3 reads CASMGAGEGETQYF. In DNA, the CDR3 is TGTGCCAGCATGGGGGCGGGGGAAGGAGAGACCCAGTACTTC.